The source of this T cell receptor beta chain is a study of CD8 T cells in ankylosing spondylitis. MiXCR, applied by TCRdb to the 5' RACE reads, yields one record per CDR3 protein. The profile covers fewer than 450,000 distinct CDR3 sequences, with 17% appearing a single time and approximately 0.93% taken by the ten largest. V lost 5 bases, J lost 6 bases, and 8 bases lay in between. The CDR3 totals 12 residues. CDR1 is MDHEN, CDR2 SYDVKM, per germline. This clonotype was seen a handful of times. Its antigen is undetermined. Study-level points and caveats: Typical of ankylosing spondylitis blood, it appeared, was a TCR beta motif of roughly eight highly homologous variants.

This receptor was taken from a male donor with ankylosing spondylitis. The sequencing sample was made of blood, either unsorted or a sorted T cell fraction (not recorded which). The V call is TRBV28, the J call TRBJ2-1; D remains unclear. CDR3 sequence (DNA): TGTGCCAGCAGTCGGCTAGGCAATGAGCAGTTCTTC. Translated: CASSRLGNEQFF.